Each of the 31 T cell receptor beta chains below was sequenced from the same sample in a study of T cells in Graves' hyperthyroidism and ophthalmopathy. Amplification of TCR beta CDR3 regions used RNA as the template. First-round RT-PCR of the TCR CDR3 relied on the HTBI primer set. MiXCR, run by TCRdb on the multiplex PCR reads, gives a single entry per CDR3 protein. The sample comprises about 270,000 distinct CDR3 sequences, 22% of which are singletons, and around 64% rests with the top ten. The sample consisted of blood. These receptor sequences come from a man between 25 and 39 years old with Graves' ophthalmopathy.

This clonotype was seen at least ten times. The CDR3 here is CASSPPSSYNEQFF. The DNA of the CDR3 is TGTGCCAGCTCACCACCTAGCTCCTACAATGAGCAGTTCTTC. The J gene is TRBJ2-1, the V gene TRBV18; D unresolved. CDR1 is KGHSH and CDR2 is LQKENI in the germline V gene. The CDR3 consists of 14 residues. Trimming pared 0 bases from V and 0 bases from J, leaving 3 bases between. Full variable domain (outside the CDR3, taken from reference TRBV18 and TRBJ2-1): NAGVMQNPRHLVRRRGQEARLRCSPMKGHSHVYWYRQLPEEGLKFMVYLQKENIIDESGMPKERFSAEFPKEGPSILRIQQVVRGDSAAYFCASSPPSSYNEQFFGPGTRLTVL.

This clonotype was observed many times. CDR3 in amino acids: CSAMASGRSSYEQYF. The CDR3 DNA is TGCAGTGCGATGGCTAGCGGGCGCTCCTCCTACGAGCAGTACTTC. The chain carries TRBV20-1 and TRBJ2-7, with 8 bases fitting TRBD2. This CDR3 is 15 amino acids long. The germline V gene encodes CDR1 DFQATT and CDR2 SNEGSKA (reference sequence). With V trimmed by 6 bases and J by 0 bases, 10 bases remained unmatched.

The CDR3 spells CASSTRQGGYTF. In nucleotides, the CDR3 is TGTGCCAGCAGTACCCGACAGGGAGGCTACACCTTC. The chain combines TRBV27 with TRBJ1-2; 7 bases align to TRBD1. Unmatched junction bases numbered 5, after V lost 5 bases and J lost 8 bases. From germline, CDR1 is MNHEY and CDR2 SMNVEV (reference sequence). This CDR3 is 12 amino acids long.

The chain uses TRBV11-1 and TRBJ2-5, with 7 bases fitting TRBD1. V was clipped by 1 base and J by 9 bases; unmatched bases: 5. Looked up from germline, CDR1 is SGHAT and CDR2 is FQDESV (reference sequence). The CDR3 extends over 13 amino acids. In DNA, the CDR3 is TGTGCCAGCAGCTTAGATTACCAGGGGGCCCAGTACTTC. Amino acids: CASSLDYQGAQYF.

This clonotype was recorded many times. The chain couples TRBV2 to TRBJ2-7; perhaps D is TRBD1 or TRBD2 (6 bases each). V dropped 2 bases and J dropped 3 bases, with 14 bases sitting between them. The length of the CDR3 is 15 residues. Germline CDR1 is SNHLY and CDR2 is FYNNEI. The CDR3 nucleotides are TGTGCCAGCAGTGAATGGCGGGAAGGGGGCTACGAGCAGTACTTC. Translation: CASSEWREGGYEQYF. The variable domain in full, with the rest retrieved from reference TRBV2 and TRBJ2-7, is EPEVTQTPSHQVTQMGQEVILRCVPISNHLYFYWYRQILGQKVEFLVSFYNNEISEKSEIFDDQFSVERPDGSNFTLKIRSTKLEDSAMYFCASSEWREGGYEQYFGPGTRLTVT.

This clonotype was observed a handful of times. The chain recombines TRBV29-1 with TRBJ2-1; tentatively, D is TRBD1 or TRBD2 (5 bases each). The CDR3 sequence is 13 residues long. Germline lookup yields CDR1 SQVTM and CDR2 ANQGSEA. Trimming took 4 bases from V and 7 from J, leaving 14 bases between them. The CDR3 region has the DNA TGCAGCGTTGGAGGGCCAGGGCGGAATGAGCAGTTCTTC. Encoded protein: CSVGGPGRNEQFF.

This clonotype has a count of ten or more. The V and J genes are TRBV28 and TRBJ1-5; 10 bases fit TRBD1. This CDR3 contains 16 residues. Per germline, CDR1 MDHEN and CDR2 SYDVKM. With V trimmed by 1 base and J by 5 bases, 5 bases remained unmatched. The CDR3 DNA follows: TGTGCCAGCAGTTTATTCGGGACAGGGGATTATCAGCCCCAGCATTTT. Translated, it gives CASSLFGTGDYQPQHF.

This clonotype showed up just a few times. The gene calls are TRBV6-2 or TRBV6-3 and TRBJ2-7; D perhaps matches TRBD2 (5 bases). Looked up from germline, CDR1 is MNHEY and CDR2 is SVGEGT. V was pared by 5 bases and J by 6 bases, with 23 bases between. This CDR3 has 16 residues. CDR3 amino acids: CASSPNRLTQSSEQYF. As DNA, the CDR3 is TGTGCCAGCAGTCCTAACCGACTAACTCAAAGTAGCGAGCAGTACTTC.

In its sample, this clonotype was seen a few times. The chain is built from TRBV3-1 and TRBJ2-5; TRBD2 matches at 8 bases. With V trimmed by 6 bases and J by 2 bases, 17 bases remained unmatched. The CDR3 runs 18 residues. Per germline, CDR1 LGHDT and CDR2 YNNKEL (reference sequence). The CDR3, as DNA: TGTGCCAGCAGTTTACTGCCCTTTAGCGGGAACCTTCAAGAGACCCAGTACTTC. Its protein product is CASSLLPFSGNLQETQYF.

This sequence joins TRBV28 and TRBJ1-5, with no clear D. With 5 bases removed from V and 5 bases from J, the gap between germline ends came to 7 bases. This CDR3 has 12 residues. CDR1 is MDHEN, CDR2 SYDVKM, per germline. The CDR3 DNA sequence: TGTGCCAGCAGTCAAAGGGATCAGCCCCAGCATTTT. Its protein product is CASSQRDQPQHF.

The chain combines TRBV9 with TRBJ2-7; the D gene is possibly TRBD2 (6 bases). The V end lost 4 bases, the J end lost 3 bases, and 20 bases lay between the germline ends. Germline CDR1 is SGDLS and CDR2 is YYNGEE. There are 16 residues in the CDR3. Here the CDR3 reads CASSRRFLREFYEQYF. The CDR3 DNA is TGTGCCAGCAGCCGGAGGTTCTTACGGGAGTTCTACGAGCAGTACTTC.

This clonotype was counted between two and nine times. The chain employs TRBV15 and TRBJ1-1, with D possibly matching TRBD1 (5 bases). Looked up from germline, CDR1 is LNHNV and CDR2 is YYDKDF (reference sequence). CDR3 length: 14 residues. The V end lost 2 bases, the J end lost 4 bases, and 11 bases lay between the germline ends. The CDR3 protein is CATSRKGEGTEAFF. CDR3 DNA sequence: TGTGCCACCAGCAGAAAAGGGGAGGGCACTGAAGCTTTCTTT.

The CDR3 region is CASSLAGSYTGELFF. CDR3 coding DNA: TGCGCCAGCAGCTTGGCAGGGTCTTACACCGGGGAGCTGTTTTTT. The chain joins TRBV5-1 to TRBJ2-2; D is possibly TRBD1 (5 bases). Between the trimmed V and J ends, which lost 0 bases and 3 bases, there was a span of 9 bases. The CDR3 runs to 15 residues. Germline V gives CDR1 SGHRS, CDR2 YFSETQ.

This clonotype was counted ten times or more. The chain employs TRBV20-1 and TRBJ2-5, with D unclear. CDR1 and CDR2 from the germline V gene are DFQATT and SNEGSKA (reference sequence). V lost 2 bases to trimming and J lost 3 bases, with 4 bases between them. The CDR3 is 11 residues long. CDR3 residues: CSARQEETQYF. Here the CDR3 DNA reads TGCAGTGCTAGACAAGAAGAGACCCAGTACTTC.

The chain joins TRBV5-1 to TRBJ2-2; D might be TRBD1 (6 bases). Germline V CDR1 and CDR2: SGHRS, YFSETQ. V was pared by 0 bases and J by 1 base, with 7 bases between. The CDR3 runs 15 residues. The CDR3: CASSLETGNTGELFF. CDR3 sequence (DNA): TGCGCCAGCAGCTTGGAGACAGGGAACACCGGGGAGCTGTTTTTT.

The J gene is TRBJ2-7, the V gene TRBV25-1, with TRBD1 identical over 11 bases. Unmatched junction bases numbered 8, after V lost 4 bases and J lost 3 bases. The germline V gene has CDR1 MGHDK and CDR2 SYGVNS. The CDR3 is 16 residues long. This CDR3 is CASSASPGQGDYEQYF. The CDR3 nucleotides read TGTGCCAGCAGTGCGTCTCCGGGACAGGGGGACTACGAGCAGTACTTC.

This chain links TRBV2 with TRBJ2-4; 13 bases are a match to TRBD2. The CDR3 spans 17 residues. J gave up 2 bases and V 2 bases, and 3 bases lay outside the gene matches. Germline assignment: CDR1 SNHLY and CDR2 FYNNEI. CDR3 loop: CASSERLAGGTKNIQYF. In nucleotides, the CDR3 is TGTGCCAGCAGTGAAAGACTAGCGGGAGGTACCAAAAACATTCAGTACTTC. The full variable domain, with the rest looked up from reference TRBV2 and TRBJ2-4, is EPEVTQTPSHQVTQMGQEVILRCVPISNHLYFYWYRQILGQKVEFLVSFYNNEISEKSEIFDDQFSVERPDGSNFTLKIRSTKLEDSAMYFCASSERLAGGTKNIQYFGAGTRLSVL.

This clonotype was picked up many times. This chain connects TRBV24-1 to TRBJ2-2, with 11 bases fitting TRBD2. Germline values: CDR1 KGHDR, CDR2 SFDVKD. Trimming removed 2 bases from V and 1 base from J; junction bases left unmatched: 2. The CDR3 runs to 17 residues. CDR3 in amino acids: CATSDSTSGGNTGELFF. CDR3 coding DNA: TGTGCCACCAGTGATTCCACTAGCGGGGGGAACACCGGGGAGCTGTTTTTT.

This clonotype appeared many times. This chain connects TRBV11-3 to TRBJ1-4; D not resolved. V was clipped by 3 bases and J by 0 bases, with 8 bases between them. This CDR3 has 15 residues. Looked up from germline, CDR1 is SGHNT and CDR2 is YENEEA. The CDR3 spells CASSFPGSTNEKLFF. The CDR3 region has the DNA TGTGCCAGCAGCTTCCCGGGTTCAACTAATGAAAAACTGTTTTTT.

This clonotype showed up just a few times. The CDR3 nucleotides read TGTGCCTGGAGGGGAACAGGGCGTAATTCACCCCTCCACTTT. Residues: CAWRGTGRNSPLHF. The V and J genes are TRBV30 and TRBJ1-6; possibly TRBD1 for D (6 bases). The length of the CDR3 is 14 residues. Per the germline V gene, CDR1 is GTSNPN and CDR2 is SVGIG (reference sequence). V was trimmed by 3 bases and J by 6 bases, leaving 12 bases between them.

This clonotype occurred a few times. The rearrangement joins TRBV30 to TRBJ1-2; D unresolved. Trimming removed 1 base at V and 3 bases at J, with 9 bases between. Germline CDR1 reads GTSNPN; CDR2 reads SVGIG (reference sequence). This CDR3 contains 13 residues. The CDR3 sequence is CAWSALGYYGYTF. DNA for the CDR3: TGTGCCTGGAGTGCTTTAGGGTACTATGGCTACACCTTC.

The chain joins TRBV7-9 to TRBJ2-1; TRBD2 agrees at 7 bases. CDR1 is SEHNR and CDR2 is FQNEAQ in the germline V gene (reference sequence). The CDR3 runs to 16 residues. V lost 3 bases, J lost 5 bases, and 10 bases stayed unmatched. In nucleotides, the CDR3 is TGTGCCAGCAGCTTTAGTCGGCTAGCGGTCCACAATGAGCAGTTCTTC. Translating gives CASSFSRLAVHNEQFF.

This clonotype was detected only a few times. This chain uses TRBV7-9 with TRBJ1-4; 7 bases agree with TRBD1. Per the germline V gene, CDR1 is SEHNR and CDR2 is FQNEAQ (reference sequence). This CDR3 comprises 16 residues. The junction had 7 bases not matched to a gene; V was cut back by 3 bases and J by 3 bases. Here the CDR3 reads CASSFQGVGPNEKLFF. CDR3 nucleotide sequence: TGTGCCAGCAGCTTTCAGGGGGTTGGACCTAATGAAAAACTGTTTTTT.

This clonotype was found a few times. The CDR3 spells CSVETTGQGANNEQFF. The CDR3 DNA reads as TGCAGCGTTGAGACAACGGGACAGGGGGCTAACAATGAGCAGTTCTTC. The J gene is TRBJ2-1, the V gene TRBV29-1; 12 bases map to TRBD1. V trimming: 3 bases; J trimming: 5 bases; junction bases outside the gene matches: 8. The CDR3 runs 16 residues. Germline V gene data show CDR1 as SQVTM and CDR2 as ANQGSEA.

The CDR3 loop is CASSRLSRNEKLFF. The CDR3 region has the DNA TGTGCCAGCAGCCGGTTGAGCAGGAATGAAAAACTGTTTTTT. The genes are TRBV7-9 and TRBJ1-4; D gene uncertain. CDR3 length: 14 amino acids. Germline V lookup: CDR1 SEHNR, CDR2 FQNEAQ (reference sequence). Trimming removed 5 bases at V and 5 bases at J, with 12 bases between.

Notes on this clonotype: Its ends do not fully match the called genes, so a read error is possible. The chain is built from TRBV20-1 and TRBJ1-1; D is possibly TRBD1 (5 bases). The length of the CDR3 is 13 residues. CDR1 is DFQATT, CDR2 SNEGSKA, per germline (reference sequence). The CDR3 bases are TGCAGTGCTGCCGCCAGGGCCAACACTGAAGCTCTCTTT. Translated, it gives CSAAARANTEALF.

A few counts support this clonotype. A read error may produce the germline difference seen at one junction end. V usage is TRBV20-1 and J usage is TRBJ2-7; 11 bases agree with TRBD2. The germline gives CDR1 DFQATT, CDR2 SNEGSKA (reference sequence). CDR3 length: 15 residues. CDR3 amino acids: CSASNSGRASSEQYF. The DNA for the CDR3 is TGCAGTGCTTCAAATAGCGGGAGGGCCTCCTCCGAGCAGTACTTC.

There are many counts of this clonotype. The chain links TRBV3-1 to TRBJ1-5, with D unclear. V gave up 4 bases and J gave up 6 bases, with 10 bases separating them. This CDR3 region has 13 residues. Germline assignment: CDR1 LGHDT and CDR2 YNNKEL (reference sequence). The DNA of the CDR3 is TGTGCCAGCAGCCCAAGGAGTAGTCAGCCCCAGCATTTT. Residues: CASSPRSSQPQHF.

This clonotype was seen more than once but under ten times. The V and J genes are TRBV3-1 and TRBJ2-1; D gene ambiguous. The CDR3 is made up of 14 amino acids. The V gene's germline CDR1 is LGHDT and CDR2 YNNKEL (reference sequence). V dropped 4 bases and J dropped 2 bases, with 9 bases sitting between them. The CDR3 DNA reads as TGTGCCAGCAGCCGGGTGGACCCCTACAATGAGCAGTTCTTC. Protein sequence: CASSRVDPYNEQFF.

The rearrangement uses TRBV6-4 and TRBJ2-2, with D uncertain. Per germline, CDR1 MRHNA and CDR2 SNTAGT. Trimming took off 2 bases at V and 2 bases at J, with 3 bases between the two ends. There are 13 residues in the CDR3. The CDR3 here is CASSDDNTGELFF. The CDR3 DNA follows: TGTGCCAGCAGTGACGACAACACCGGGGAGCTGTTTTTT.

The gene calls are TRBV28 and TRBJ1-5; D ambiguous. Germline values: CDR1 MDHEN, CDR2 SYDVKM. The CDR3 spans 14 residues. Trimming stripped 3 bases from V and 5 bases from J, with 11 bases between. The CDR3 is CASSLTSGDQPQHF. CDR3 nucleotide sequence: TGTGCCAGCAGTTTGACCTCCGGGGATCAGCCCCAGCATTTT.